The clone carrying this T cell receptor (beta chain) was observed a single time. The CDR3 sequence is 18 residues long. V lost 3 bases and J lost 2, with 20 bases in between. Germline V gives CDR1 MGHRA, CDR2 YSYEKL. Method: immunoSEQ multiplex PCR; TCRdb's copy keeps in-frame clones and lacks some. The table has about 40,000 clones, 75% to 85% seen once. This sample stems from a study of STAT5B mutations in CD4+ large granular lymphocyte leukemia. Study at large: Healthy donors showed HLA-associated enrichment of the CDR3 'QG' motif.

The TCR comes from a human donor in good health. Input material: CD4+ T cells from blood buffy coats. V is TRBV4-1 and J is TRBJ1-5; D gene unclear. The CDR3 DNA reads TGCGCCAGCAGCCACCCTCCGGGTGCAGGCGGGGGCAATCAGCCCCAGCATTTT. Its protein is CASSHPPGAGGGNQPQHF.